What follows is one T cell receptor beta chain and its context. Its target is not known. CDR1 and CDR2 from the germline V gene are SGHDT and YYEEEE. Trimming removed 0 bases from V and 4 bases from J; junction bases left unmatched: 1. There are 14 residues in the CDR3. The entry originates in a study of T cell responses to AZD1222 COVID-19 vaccine. Whole-study results and caveats: Researchers took repertoire samples only after the peak T cell response had come.

Assay used: immunoSEQ multiplex PCR; TCRdb lists only in-frame clones, some missing. The sample lists 110,000 to 150,000 clones, roughly 85% occurring once. The chain has TRBV5-6 and TRBJ2-7; TRBD2 agrees at 10 bases. This TCR derives from an adult in good health. The specimen comprised peripheral blood, sampled on day 0 of AZD1222 vaccination. The CDR3 loop is CASSLVAGGYEQYF. The CDR3 nucleotides are TGTGCCAGCAGCTTGGTAGCGGGAGGATACGAGCAGTACTTC.